This T cell receptor (beta chain) appears in the sequencing data of a study of T and B cells in COVID-19 patients. BIOMED2 TRB-A/B primer pools were used in multiplex TRB PCR. TCRdb fed the multiplex PCR reads into MiXCR, producing one record per CDR3 protein. This table has 9,500 or so distinct CDR3 sequences, approximately 37% appearing once. From blood, about 250-550 ng of genomic DNA served as TRB template. Trimming removed 3 bases from V and 10 bases from J, with 13 bases in between. In germline, CDR1 is LNHDA, CDR2 SQIVND (reference sequence). The CDR3 extends over 13 amino acids. Sample: blood. The source is a human donor with active COVID-19. V and J are TRBV19 and TRBJ1-5; D uncertain. The CDR3 DNA follows: TGTGCCAGTAGTATCTCTATGACGGGTCCCCAGCATTTT. Its protein product is CASSISMTGPQHF.